This passage covers 30 T cell receptor beta chains from one sample sequenced in a study of OX40 agonist ivuxolimab in advanced cancers. Data came from immunoSEQ multiplex PCR; TCRdb stores just in-frame clones and leaves some out. The table includes 6,000 to 7,500 clones, around 80% detected once. The specimen comprised CD4+ or CD8+ T cells sorted from blood, sampled in a trial of the OX40 agonist ivuxolimab. The source is an adult with an advanced solid tumor such as melanoma, head and neck, liver or kidney cancer.

The chain has TRBV19 and TRBJ1-6; possibly TRBD1 for D (5 bases). CDR3 length: 16 amino acids. Germline values: CDR1 LNHDA, CDR2 SQIVND (reference sequence). Trimming removed 7 bases from V and 10 bases from J, with 23 bases in between. This CDR3 reads CASTRRKEDGGSPLHF. Here the CDR3 DNA reads TGTGCCAGTACCCGGAGGAAGGAAGACGGGGGGTCACCCCTCCACTTT.

This sequence joins TRBV2 and TRBJ1-1; D gene unclear. V shed 6 bases and J shed 0 bases, with 8 bases lying between them. This CDR3 has 13 amino acids. Germline loops: CDR1 SNHLY, CDR2 FYNNEI. DNA for the CDR3: TGTGCCAGCAGGCGATCGGTGAACACTGAAGCTTTCTTT. This codes for CASRRSVNTEAFF.

This clone came up a few times. The chain uses TRBV4-1 and TRBJ2-7; D is possibly TRBD1 (5 bases). Germline values: CDR1 MGHRA, CDR2 YSYEKL. V was shortened by 1 base and J by 1 base, with 8 bases between the two germline ends. The CDR3 runs 14 residues. CDR3 residues: CASSQVAGSYEQYF. The CDR3 nucleotides are TGCGCCAGCAGCCAAGTGGCAGGGTCCTACGAGCAGTACTTC.

The gene calls are TRBV28 and TRBJ2-3; either TRBD1 or TRBD2 may fit D (5 bases each). Trimming pared 2 bases from V and 2 bases from J, leaving 14 bases between. This CDR3 is built from 16 residues. Germline CDR1 and CDR2: MDHEN and SYDVKM. The CDR3 nucleotides are TGTGCCAGCAGTTTAAAGGGACGTGGAATCACAGATACGCAGTATTTT. Protein: CASSLKGRGITDTQYF.

The V and J genes are TRBV27 and TRBJ2-1; 10 positions agree with TRBD2. The CDR3 spans 16 residues. J gave up 2 bases and V 6 bases, and 7 bases lay outside the gene matches. CDR1 MNHEY and CDR2 SMNVEV come from the germline V gene (reference sequence). The CDR3 DNA follows: TGTGCCAGCAGCCGACTAGCGGGCGCCACCTACAATGAGCAGTTCTTC. Its protein product is CASSRLAGATYNEQFF.

This chain uses TRBV27 with TRBJ2-2, with D maybe TRBD2 (7 bases). Looked up from germline, CDR1 is MNHEY and CDR2 is SMNVEV (reference sequence). CDR3 length equals 15 residues. The V end lost 6 bases, the J end lost 3 bases, and 14 bases lay between the germline ends. The CDR3 loop reads CASSPGGPYTGELFF. In DNA form, the CDR3 reads TGTGCCAGCAGCCCCGGGGGGCCCTACACCGGGGAGCTGTTTTTT.

The chain couples TRBV4-1 to TRBJ2-5; no clear D gene. This CDR3 has 12 amino acids. V was pared by 0 bases and J by 5 bases, with 4 bases between. CDR1 and CDR2 (germline): MGHRA, YSYEKL. CDR3 loop: CASSQDSETQYF. Written as DNA, the CDR3 is TGCGCCAGCAGCCAAGATTCCGAGACCCAGTACTTC.

The rearrangement links TRBV9 to TRBJ2-2, with TRBD1 matching over 8 bases. From germline, CDR1 is SGDLS and CDR2 YYNGEE. This CDR3 contains 16 residues. V was pared by 7 bases and J by 8 bases, with 16 bases of the junction left unmatched. The CDR3 reads CASASGQGARAGELFF. The CDR3 DNA reads TGTGCCAGCGCCTCGGGGCAGGGGGCGCGCGCTGGGGAGCTGTTTTTT.

The chain couples TRBV5-5 to TRBJ1-1; 7 positions agree with TRBD1. V lost 3 bases and J lost 2; bases outside the gene matches: 16. Germline V gene lookup returns CDR1 SGHKS and CDR2 YYEKEE (reference sequence). This CDR3 region has 18 residues. DNA for the CDR3: TGTGCCAGCAGCTCCCACGTTGCAGGGGGAATAGGAAACACTGAAGCTTTCTTT. This gives the protein CASSSHVAGGIGNTEAFF.

In this sample, this clone turned up a few times. V is TRBV13 and J is TRBJ1-4, with 8 bases that match TRBD1. V lost 4 bases, J lost 7 bases, and 8 bases stayed unmatched. Germline V CDR1 and CDR2: PRHDT, FYEKMQ (reference sequence). This CDR3 comprises 15 residues. The CDR3 region has the DNA TGTGCCAGCAGCTACAGGGGGGGCGCGGGTGAAAAACTGTTTTTT. Translating it yields CASSYRGGAGEKLFF.

The chain joins TRBV9 to TRBJ1-1, with a tentative D call TRBD1 (6 bases). The CDR3 runs to 16 residues. CDR1 is SGDLS and CDR2 is YYNGEE in the germline V gene. V was trimmed by 2 bases and J by 4 bases, leaving 18 bases between them. CDR3 sequence: CASSVTQGPHATEAFF. For the CDR3, the DNA is TGTGCCAGCAGCGTCACCCAGGGGCCTCACGCCACTGAAGCTTTCTTT.

This clone is judged large. The chain links TRBV19 to TRBJ1-1, with D hard to call. The CDR3 totals 14 residues. In germline, CDR1 is LNHDA, CDR2 SQIVND (reference sequence). V was clipped by 5 bases and J by 0 bases, with 10 bases between them. CDR3 sequence (DNA): TGTGCCAGTAGTCATCTGACGGTGAACACTGAAGCTTTCTTT. Encoded protein: CASSHLTVNTEAFF.

The chain has TRBV29-1 and TRBJ2-5; D is possibly TRBD2 (5 bases). The germline V gene encodes CDR1 SQVTM and CDR2 ANQGSEA. The V and J ends lost 1 base and 2 bases respectively, with 8 bases between them. The CDR3 is 13 residues long. CDR3 coding DNA: TGCAGCGTTGAAGTACTAGATCAAGAGACCCAGTACTTC. Translation: CSVEVLDQETQYF.

V and J are TRBV6-6 and TRBJ2-4; tentatively, D is TRBD1 or TRBD2 (5 bases each). The CDR3 extends over 16 amino acids. V shed 6 bases and J shed 0 bases, with 15 bases lying between them. Germline CDR1 and CDR2: MNHNY and SVGAGI (reference sequence). This CDR3 reads CASRDGHRGAKNIQYF. DNA for the CDR3: TGTGCCAGCAGAGACGGACATCGGGGAGCCAAAAACATTCAGTACTTC.

The chain couples TRBV29-1 to TRBJ2-6; D is possibly TRBD1 or TRBD2 (6 bases each). The CDR3 is 15 residues long. The germline gives CDR1 SQVTM, CDR2 ANQGSEA. Trimming removed 4 bases at V and 2 bases at J, with 12 bases between. CDR3 DNA sequence: TGCAGCGTTGTACAGGGAGGACCTGGGGCCAACGTCCTGACTTTC. Protein product: CSVVQGGPGANVLTF.

The J gene is TRBJ2-5, the V gene TRBV28, with 9 bases that match TRBD2. The J segment lost 10 bases and the V segment lost 2 bases, leaving 8 bases of the junction unmatched. Per the germline V gene, CDR1 is MDHEN and CDR2 is SYDVKM. The CDR3 totals 14 residues. CDR3: CASSLGGGVLGQYF. Written as DNA, the CDR3 is TGTGCCAGCAGTTTAGGCGGGGGGGTTCTGGGCCAGTACTTC.

The gene calls are TRBV7-9 and TRBJ2-5, with a tentative D call TRBD1 (5 bases). Germline assignment: CDR1 SEHNR and CDR2 FQNEAQ (reference sequence). Trimming shortened V by 4 bases and J by 2 bases, and 8 bases separated the two germline ends. The CDR3 contains 13 residues. For the CDR3, the DNA is TGTGCCAGCAGCTCGACAGTTCAAGAGACCCAGTACTTC. Encoded protein: CASSSTVQETQYF.

The chain couples TRBV10-3 to TRBJ1-2; D is perhaps TRBD1 (6 bases). Trimming pared 8 bases from V and 4 bases from J, leaving 14 bases between. CDR3 size: 13 residues. CDR1 ENHRY and CDR2 SYGVKD come from the germline V gene. The CDR3 DNA is TGTGCCATCCCCACAGGGCTTCCCTATGGCTACACCTTC. This sequence encodes CAIPTGLPYGYTF.

Comments on this clone: One junction end does not reproduce the germline sequence, and a read error may be involved. The chain joins TRBV27 to TRBJ2-5, with TRBD1 matching 7 bases. Germline loops: CDR1 MNHEY, CDR2 SMNVEV (reference sequence). There are 18 residues in the CDR3. DNA of the CDR3: TGCGCCAGCAGTTTATACGCCCGGGACAGTCTAGGCCCAGAGACCCAGTACTTC. Translated, it gives CASSLYARDSLGPETQYF.

The chain has TRBV7-8 and TRBJ2-1; 9 positions agree with TRBD1. Germline assignment: CDR1 SGHVS and CDR2 FQNEAQ. This CDR3 has 17 residues. V shed 3 bases, J shed 7 bases, and the junction held 13 bases outside the gene matches. CDR3 amino acids: CASSFTTGGLKLNEQFF. CDR3 nucleotides: TGTGCCAGCAGCTTTACCACAGGGGGCCTAAAGCTGAATGAGCAGTTCTTC.

This chain joins TRBV19 and TRBJ2-3; tentatively, D is TRBD1 (5 bases). From germline, CDR1 is LNHDA and CDR2 SQIVND (reference sequence). V was pared by 1 base and J by 0 bases, with 5 bases between. This CDR3 spans 14 amino acids. Here the CDR3 reads CASSIGTSTDTQYF. The CDR3 bases are TGTGCCAGTAGTATAGGGACAAGCACAGATACGCAGTATTTT.

The sample holds a few counts of this clone. This chain links TRBV2 with TRBJ2-7, with 10 nucleotides matching TRBD1. The V and J ends lost 6 bases and 4 bases, in that order; junction bases with no gene match: 9. This CDR3 comprises 15 residues. The germline V gene has CDR1 SNHLY and CDR2 FYNNEI. CDR3 in amino acids: CASRDPGTGEYEQYF. CDR3 bases: TGTGCCAGCAGAGACCCCGGGACAGGGGAGTACGAGCAGTACTTC.

This chain uses TRBV19 with TRBJ2-7; the D gene could be TRBD1 or TRBD2 (5 bases each). The CDR3 spans 14 residues. Trimming took off 3 bases at V and 2 bases at J, with 11 bases between the two ends. Germline assignment: CDR1 LNHDA and CDR2 SQIVND (reference sequence). The CDR3 coding sequence is TGTGCCAGTAGTATGGGGCAGGGAGCCTACGAGCAGTACTTC. It is translated as CASSMGQGAYEQYF.

CDR3 sequence (DNA): TGTGCCAGCAGCCACACGGGGTCCGGGAATGAGCAGTTCTTC. It is translated as CASSHTGSGNEQFF. The rearrangement joins TRBV7-9 to TRBJ2-1; TRBD2 is a possible D gene (5 bases). This CDR3 is built from 14 residues. Deletions cut 5 bases from V and 7 bases from J, with 15 bases between. Per the germline V gene, CDR1 is SEHNR and CDR2 is FQNEAQ (reference sequence).

This chain connects TRBV28 to TRBJ1-2, with D unresolved. Looked up from germline, CDR1 is MDHEN and CDR2 is SYDVKM. This CDR3 has 11 amino acids. The ends were cut back, 3 bases at V and 8 bases at J, with 7 bases in the middle. The CDR3 protein is CASSFGGGYTF. The CDR3 bases are TGTGCCAGCAGTTTTGGTGGGGGCTACACCTTC.

The rearrangement links TRBV9 to TRBJ2-3, with 8 bases lining up with TRBD1. The length of the CDR3 is 16 residues. The ends lost 5 bases at V and 4 bases at J; junction bases unmatched: 12. CDR1 is SGDLS and CDR2 is YYNGEE in the germline V gene. In nucleotides, the CDR3 is TGTGCCAGCAGTGAAATGGGGGACAGGAGGTCAGATACGCAGTATTTT. Translation gives CASSEMGDRRSDTQYF.

J is TRBJ1-2 and V is TRBV29-1; D not resolved. The germline V gene has CDR1 SQVTM and CDR2 ANQGSEA. This CDR3 has 12 amino acids. V dropped 7 bases and J dropped 3 bases, with 12 bases sitting between them. The CDR3 nucleotides are TGCAGCGCCACCGGGAGCTACTATGGCTACACCTTC. Translated: CSATGSYYGYTF.

The chain recombines TRBV25-1 with TRBJ2-5; TRBD1 is a possible D gene (5 bases). Germline lookup yields CDR1 MGHDK and CDR2 SYGVNS. Trimming cost V 2 bases and J 4 bases, with 11 bases left between them. This CDR3 region has 14 residues. CDR3 region: CASSERGVGETQYF. CDR3 sequence (DNA): TGTGCCAGCAGTGAAAGGGGCGTAGGAGAGACCCAGTACTTC.

V usage is TRBV4-1 and J usage is TRBJ2-3; D is possibly TRBD1 or TRBD2 (5 bases each). The CDR3 totals 17 residues. Germline assignment: CDR1 MGHRA and CDR2 YSYEKL. Between the trimmed V and J ends, which lost 0 bases and 4 bases, there was a span of 17 bases. The CDR3 spells CASSQDGGGGRADTQYF. The CDR3 DNA sequence: TGCGCCAGCAGCCAAGATGGGGGTGGGGGAAGGGCAGATACGCAGTATTTT.

The chain employs TRBV9 and TRBJ2-3; TRBD2 matches 8 bases. V was clipped by 6 bases and J by 0 bases; unmatched bases: 3. This CDR3 region has 14 residues. Germline CDR1 and CDR2: SGDLS and YYNGEE. Here the CDR3 reads CASTPGGSTDTQYF. The CDR3 bases are TGTGCCAGCACCCCGGGGGGGAGCACAGATACGCAGTATTTT.